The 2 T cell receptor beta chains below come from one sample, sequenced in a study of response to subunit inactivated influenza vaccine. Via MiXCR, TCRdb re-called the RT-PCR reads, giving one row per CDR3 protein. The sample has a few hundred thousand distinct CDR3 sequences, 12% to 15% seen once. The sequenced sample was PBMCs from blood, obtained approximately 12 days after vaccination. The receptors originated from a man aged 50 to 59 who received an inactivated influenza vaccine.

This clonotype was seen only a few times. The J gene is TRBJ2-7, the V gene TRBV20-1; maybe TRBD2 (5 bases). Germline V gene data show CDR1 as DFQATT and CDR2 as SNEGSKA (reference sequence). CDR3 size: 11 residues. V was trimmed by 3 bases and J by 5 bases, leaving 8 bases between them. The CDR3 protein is CSASIGDEQYF. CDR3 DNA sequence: TGCAGTGCTAGTATCGGGGACGAGCAGTACTTC.

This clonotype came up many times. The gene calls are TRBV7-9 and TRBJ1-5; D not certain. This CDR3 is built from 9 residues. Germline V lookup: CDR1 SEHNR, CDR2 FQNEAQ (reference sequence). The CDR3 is CNWGQPQHF. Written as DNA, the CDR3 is TGTAACTGGGGTCAGCCCCAGCATTTT.